The 22 T cell receptor beta chains given below trace back to one sample, sequenced in a study of blood T cell repertoires in COVID-19. The assay was immunoSEQ multiplex PCR, and TCRdb's table has in-frame clones only and misses some. The profile covers 200,000 to 250,000 clones, with roughly nine tenths appearing a single time and over 0.75% taken by the ten largest. Sequenced sample: peripheral blood. These receptors were taken from a man in his 60s with COVID-19, enrolled during active disease.

This sequence joins TRBV7-9 and TRBJ2-1; 10 bases align to TRBD2. Trimming cost V 4 bases and J 9 bases; bases outside gene matches: 9. Germline V lookup: CDR1 SEHNR, CDR2 FQNEAQ (reference sequence). The CDR3 is made up of 15 amino acids. The CDR3 protein is CASSSTLAGAGEQFF. In DNA, the CDR3 is TGTGCCAGCAGCTCCACTCTAGCGGGAGCGGGTGAGCAGTTCTTC.

The chain employs TRBV27 and TRBJ1-6; 7 positions match TRBD1. Germline loops: CDR1 MNHEY, CDR2 SMNVEV (reference sequence). V lost 5 bases, J lost 10 bases, and 5 bases stayed unmatched. The length of the CDR3 is 13 residues. CDR3 loop: CASSQGGYSPLHF. As DNA, the CDR3 is TGTGCCAGCAGTCAGGGGGGATACTCACCCCTCCACTTT.

V gene TRBV28 combines with J gene TRBJ1-5; 8 nucleotides align to TRBD1. CDR3 length: 14 residues. The junction had 9 bases not matched to a gene; V was cut back by 8 bases and J by 6 bases. CDR1 MDHEN and CDR2 SYDVKM come from the germline V gene. The CDR3 is CASYISGGSQPQHF. The CDR3, as DNA: TGTGCCAGCTATATCTCAGGGGGCTCTCAGCCCCAGCATTTT.

This sequence joins TRBV18 and TRBJ1-1, with D hard to call. The CDR3 extends over 12 amino acids. The V gene lost 2 bases and the J gene lost 4 bases, with 5 bases spanning the gap. From germline, CDR1 is KGHSH and CDR2 LQKENI. The CDR3 DNA sequence: TGTGCCAGCTCACCAACTTCCACTGAAGCTTTCTTT. As protein: CASSPTSTEAFF. Full variable domain (missing parts from reference TRBV18 and TRBJ1-1): NAGVMQNPRHLVRRRGQEARLRCSPMKGHSHVYWYRQLPEEGLKFMVYLQKENIIDESGMPKERFSAEFPKEGPSILRIQQVVRGDSAAYFCASSPTSTEAFFGQGTRLTVV.

The chain is built from TRBV2 and TRBJ2-5; maybe TRBD2 (5 bases). CDR3 length: 14 residues. Germline CDR1 reads SNHLY; CDR2 reads FYNNEI. V gave up 10 bases and J gave up 6 bases, with 21 bases separating them. The DNA of the CDR3 is TGTGCCACCACTAGTCTAGGCGGGCTAAAGACCCAGTACTTC. Its protein product is CATTSLGGLKTQYF. The whole variable domain, filled in from reference TRBV2 and TRBJ2-5, reads EPEVTQTPSHQVTQMGQEVILRCVPISNHLYFYWYRQILGQKVEFLVSFYNNEISEKSEIFDDQFSVERPDGSNFTLKIRSTKLEDSAMYFCATTSLGGLKTQYFGPGTRLLVL.

The chain employs TRBV27 and TRBJ2-1; 9 bases map to TRBD2. The CDR3 length is 14 residues. Germline CDR1 MNHEY, CDR2 SMNVEV (reference sequence). Trimming removed 8 bases from V and 5 bases from J; junction bases left unmatched: 7. CDR3 sequence (DNA): TGTGCCAGCCCCGGGACTAGCAGCGACAATGAGCAGTTCTTC. Translated, it gives CASPGTSSDNEQFF.

The CDR3 DNA sequence: TGTGCCAGTAGTATCTCTGACAGCAATAGCAATCAGCCCCAGCATTTT. It codes for CASSISDSNSNQPQHF. The J gene is TRBJ1-5, the V gene TRBV19; D perhaps matches TRBD1 (5 bases). Germline V CDR1 and CDR2: LNHDA, SQIVND (reference sequence). The CDR3 runs 16 residues. Trimming took off 3 bases at V and 0 bases at J, with 12 bases between the two ends.

This chain uses TRBV3-1 (or the pseudogene TRBV3-2) with TRBJ2-7, with TRBD1 as a possible D gene (5 bases). With 4 bases removed from V and 0 bases from J, the gap between germline ends came to 16 bases. The CDR3 covers 16 residues. Per germline, CDR1 LGHDT and CDR2 YNNKEL (reference sequence). CDR3 loop: CASSRVGPVASYEQYF. The CDR3, as DNA: TGTGCCAGCAGCCGGGTGGGGCCAGTGGCCTCCTACGAGCAGTACTTC.

The CDR3 region is CASSYSMTANQPQHF. Written as DNA, the CDR3 is TGTGCCAGCAGTTACTCAATGACAGCGAATCAGCCCCAGCATTTT. The chain links TRBV6-2 or TRBV6-3 to TRBJ1-5; a possible D gene is TRBD1 (5 bases). This CDR3 contains 15 residues. Germline loops: CDR1 MNHEY, CDR2 SVGEGT. Trimming left V 0 bases short and J 4 bases short, with 10 bases between.

The rearrangement links TRBV18 to TRBJ1-6, with 11 bases matching TRBD1. Per germline, CDR1 KGHSH and CDR2 LQKENI. The V segment lost 2 bases and the J segment 9 bases; nucleotides outside the gene matches: 3. This CDR3 contains 15 residues. Here the CDR3 DNA reads TGTGCCAGCTCACCATTCGGACAGGGGGCTTCACCCCTCCACTTT. Translating it yields CASSPFGQGASPLHF. Combining the CDR3 with reference TRBV18 and TRBJ1-6 gives the whole variable domain NAGVMQNPRHLVRRRGQEARLRCSPMKGHSHVYWYRQLPEEGLKFMVYLQKENIIDESGMPKERFSAEFPKEGPSILRIQQVVRGDSAAYFCASSPFGQGASPLHFGNGTRLTVT.

This chain joins TRBV9 and TRBJ2-3; the match to TRBD1 covers 7 bases. Germline CDR1 SGDLS, CDR2 YYNGEE. J gave up 0 bases and V 3 bases, and 7 bases lay outside the gene matches. This CDR3 region has 16 residues. The CDR3 nucleotides read TGTGCCAGCAGCGGACCGGGACAGACTAGCACAGATACGCAGTATTTT. Its translation is CASSGPGQTSTDTQYF.

J is TRBJ2-2 and V is TRBV28; 7 bases align to TRBD1. Germline V CDR1 and CDR2: MDHEN, SYDVKM. Losses at the gene ends were 2 bases for V and 0 bases for J; bases not matched to a gene: 0. There are 15 residues in the CDR3. The DNA of the CDR3 is TGTGCCAGCAGTTTAGGGACAGCGAACACCGGGGAGCTGTTTTTT. This sequence encodes CASSLGTANTGELFF.

The CDR3 coding sequence is TGTGCCAGCAGCCCAAGGGACAGGGGAACCAACTATGGCTACACCTTC. Translation: CASSPRDRGTNYGYTF. V gene TRBV7-8 combines with J gene TRBJ1-2, with 10 bases lining up with TRBD1. CDR1 is SGHVS, CDR2 FQNEAQ, per germline. V shed 5 bases, J shed 2 bases, and the junction held 8 bases outside the gene matches. The CDR3 totals 16 residues.

This sequence joins TRBV7-8 and TRBJ2-6; no definite D call. Trimming shortened V by 3 bases and J by 0 bases, and 12 bases separated the two germline ends. CDR1 is SGHVS and CDR2 is FQNEAQ in the germline V gene. CDR3 length: 17 residues. The CDR3 region is CASSLAGRNSGANVLTF. The CDR3 region has the DNA TGTGCCAGCAGCTTGGCAGGCCGAAACTCTGGGGCCAACGTCCTGACTTTC.

J is TRBJ1-1 and V is TRBV30; D remains unclear. Germline V gives CDR1 GTSNPN, CDR2 SVGIG (reference sequence). V was cut by 2 bases and J by 0 bases, with 7 bases left in between. The CDR3 loop spans 13 amino acids. The CDR3 sequence: CAWSRQVNTEAFF. CDR3 sequence (DNA): TGTGCCTGGAGTCGACAAGTGAACACTGAAGCTTTCTTT. Full variable domain (outside the CDR3, taken from reference TRBV30 and TRBJ1-1): SQTIHQWPATLVQPVGSPLSLECTVEGTSNPNLYWYRQAAGRGLQLLFYSVGIGQISSEVPQNLSASRPQDRQFILSSKKLLLSDSGFYLCAWSRQVNTEAFFGQGTRLTVV.

This chain links TRBV14 with TRBJ2-3; D might be TRBD2 (5 bases). With 1 base removed from V and 1 base from J, the gap between germline ends came to 9 bases. There are 15 residues in the CDR3. Germline V lookup: CDR1 SGHDN, CDR2 FVKESK. The CDR3 region has the DNA TGTGCCAGCAGCCAAGTAATCGGGGGCACAGATACGCAGTATTTT. Amino acids: CASSQVIGGTDTQYF.

J is TRBJ2-1 and V is TRBV11-2; D not resolved. The CDR3 is 13 amino acids. Germline lookup yields CDR1 SGHAT and CDR2 FQNNGV. The V end was cut by 5 bases, the J end by 7 bases, with 12 bases between. As DNA, the CDR3 is TGTGCCAGCAGCCCCGTCGCTCTAAATGAGCAGTTCTTC. Its translation: CASSPVALNEQFF.

J is TRBJ2-3 and V is TRBV4-2; 7 nucleotides agree with TRBD2. J gave up 1 base and V 2 bases, and 3 bases lay outside the gene matches. The CDR3 has 15 amino acids. Germline CDR1 reads LGHNA; CDR2 reads YNFKEQ. The CDR3 sequence: CASSQTSDGTDTQYF. Written as DNA, the CDR3 is TGTGCCAGCAGCCAAACTAGCGATGGCACAGATACGCAGTATTTT.

V usage is TRBV11-2 and J usage is TRBJ1-1; no firm D call. V was trimmed by 1 base and J by 0 bases, leaving 6 bases between them. From germline, CDR1 is SGHAT and CDR2 FQNNGV. CDR3 size: 14 residues. This chain's CDR3 is CASSLGAMNTEAFF. Written as DNA, the CDR3 is TGTGCCAGCAGCTTAGGGGCTATGAACACTGAAGCTTTCTTT. Filled out from reference TRBV11-2 and TRBJ1-1, the complete variable domain reads EAGVAQSPRYKIIEKRQSVAFWCNPISGHATLYWYQQILGQGPKLLIQFQNNGVVDDSQLPKDRFSAERLKGVDSTLKIQPAKLEDSAVYLCASSLGAMNTEAFFGQGTRLTVV.

This chain connects TRBV30 to TRBJ1-5; 7 bases line up with TRBD1. Unmatched junction bases numbered 6, after V lost 1 base and J lost 0 bases. The length of the CDR3 is 16 residues. The germline V gene has CDR1 GTSNPN and CDR2 SVGIG (reference sequence). The CDR3: CAWSGSGGNSNQPQHF. As DNA, the CDR3 is TGTGCCTGGAGTGGTTCAGGGGGAAATAGCAATCAGCCCCAGCATTTT.

The chain recombines TRBV3-1 (or the pseudogene TRBV3-2) with TRBJ1-1; D is perhaps TRBD1 (6 bases). The CDR3 covers 13 residues. Germline V gene data show CDR1 as LGHDT and CDR2 as YNNKEL (reference sequence). V was shortened by 6 bases and J by 12 bases, with 20 bases between the two germline ends. This chain's CDR3 is CASSLRGLNDPFF. The CDR3 DNA sequence: TGTGCCAGCAGTCTCAGGGGTTTAAATGATCCTTTCTTT.

This chain joins TRBV7-2 and TRBJ1-2, with 8 bases matching TRBD1. J was trimmed by 8 bases and V by 1 base; bases with no gene match: 6. Germline loops: CDR1 SGHTA, CDR2 FQGNSA. The CDR3 has 14 residues. The CDR3 nucleotides read TGTGCCAGCAGCTTAGAGTGGCAGGGGGCGGGCTACACCTTC. It encodes CASSLEWQGAGYTF.